This TCR beta chain emerged from a study of molecular identifiers for immune sequencing clone quantification. Study-wide context: Replicates involved a five-way split of RNA from around 20,000 or 99,000 naive CD8 cells, with sequencing of four.

TCRdb fed the PCR reads into MiXCR, producing one record per CDR3 protein. This sample has nearly 20,000 distinct CDR3 sequences, with 20% to 25% found just once. This clonotype is medium-sized in the sample. Naive CD8 T cells were sorted as CD8+CD4-CCR7+CD45RA+. There are 15 residues in the CDR3. The V end was cut by 5 bases, the J end by 3 bases, with 17 bases between. Germline V gene data show CDR1 as LNHDA and CDR2 as SQIVND (reference sequence). Sequencing used naive CD8+ T cells from blood, with Jurkat cell RNA spiked in. Subset defined: FACS-sorted CD8+CD4-CCR7+CD45RA+ naive T cells. This TCR derives from a human donor in good health. Some libraries in this study had Jurkat cell RNA spiked in. The rearrangement joins TRBV19 to TRBJ2-7, with D possibly being TRBD1 (5 bases). The CDR3 coding sequence is TGTGCCAGTAGTGCCACGAGACAGACCTACTACGAGCAGTACTTC. This gives the protein CASSATRQTYYEQYF.